Included here is one TCR beta chain sequence, with context. Researchers amplified the TCR beta CDR3 regions from RNA transcripts. TCR CDR3 regions were first amplified by RT-PCR with HTBI primers. TCRdb fed the multiplex PCR reads into MiXCR, producing one record per CDR3 protein. Of 300,000 to 400,000 distinct CDR3 sequences listed, approximately 13% are singletons. The sample originates from a study of T cells in Graves' hyperthyroidism and ophthalmopathy. V was pared by 5 bases and J by 6 bases, with 17 bases between. Germline values: CDR1 DFQATT, CDR2 SNEGSKA (reference sequence). This CDR3 has 14 amino acids. Subjects aged 18 to 65 presented with newly diagnosed hyperthyroidism of less than 2 months' duration. The study left out patients who had uncontrolled infection, other autoimmune disease, pregnancy or lactation.

The chain links TRBV20-1 to TRBJ2-4, with D uncertain. This TCR derives from a young woman with Graves' hyperthyroidism. The sequenced sample consisted of blood. The CDR3 bases are TGCAGTGCTCAAGAGGCCTCGTCGGGAAACATTCAGTACTTC. Translation: CSAQEASSGNIQYF.